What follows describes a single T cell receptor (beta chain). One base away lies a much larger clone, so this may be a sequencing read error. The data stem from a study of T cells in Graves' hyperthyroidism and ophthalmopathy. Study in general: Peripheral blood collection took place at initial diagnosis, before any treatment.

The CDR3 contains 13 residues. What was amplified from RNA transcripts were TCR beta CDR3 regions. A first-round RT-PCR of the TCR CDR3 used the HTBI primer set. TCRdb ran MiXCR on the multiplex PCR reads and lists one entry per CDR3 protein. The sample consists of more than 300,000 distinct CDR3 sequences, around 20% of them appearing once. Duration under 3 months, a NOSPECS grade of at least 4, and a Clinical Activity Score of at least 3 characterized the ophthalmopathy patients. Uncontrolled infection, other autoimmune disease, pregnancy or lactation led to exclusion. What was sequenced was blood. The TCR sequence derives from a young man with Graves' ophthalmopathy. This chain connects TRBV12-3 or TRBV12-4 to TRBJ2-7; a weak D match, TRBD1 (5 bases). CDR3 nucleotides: TGTGCCAGCAGTTTAGTCCCAGGGTACGGGCAGTACTTC. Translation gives CASSLVPGYGQYF.